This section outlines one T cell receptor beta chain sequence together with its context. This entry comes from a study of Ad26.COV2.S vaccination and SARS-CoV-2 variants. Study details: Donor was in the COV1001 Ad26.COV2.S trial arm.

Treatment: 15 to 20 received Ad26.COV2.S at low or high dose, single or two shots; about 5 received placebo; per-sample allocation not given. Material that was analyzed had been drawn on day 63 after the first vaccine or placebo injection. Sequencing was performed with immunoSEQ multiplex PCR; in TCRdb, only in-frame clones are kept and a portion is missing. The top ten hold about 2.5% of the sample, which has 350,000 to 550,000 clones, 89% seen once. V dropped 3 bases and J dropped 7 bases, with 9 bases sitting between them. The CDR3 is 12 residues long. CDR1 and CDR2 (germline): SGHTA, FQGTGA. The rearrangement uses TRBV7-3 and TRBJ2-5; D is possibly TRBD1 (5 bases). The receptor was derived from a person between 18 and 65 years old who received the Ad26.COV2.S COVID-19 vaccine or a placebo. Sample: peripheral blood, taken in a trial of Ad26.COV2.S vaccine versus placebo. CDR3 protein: CASSFPQGTQYF. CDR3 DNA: TGTGCCAGCAGCTTCCCCCAGGGGACCCAGTACTTC.